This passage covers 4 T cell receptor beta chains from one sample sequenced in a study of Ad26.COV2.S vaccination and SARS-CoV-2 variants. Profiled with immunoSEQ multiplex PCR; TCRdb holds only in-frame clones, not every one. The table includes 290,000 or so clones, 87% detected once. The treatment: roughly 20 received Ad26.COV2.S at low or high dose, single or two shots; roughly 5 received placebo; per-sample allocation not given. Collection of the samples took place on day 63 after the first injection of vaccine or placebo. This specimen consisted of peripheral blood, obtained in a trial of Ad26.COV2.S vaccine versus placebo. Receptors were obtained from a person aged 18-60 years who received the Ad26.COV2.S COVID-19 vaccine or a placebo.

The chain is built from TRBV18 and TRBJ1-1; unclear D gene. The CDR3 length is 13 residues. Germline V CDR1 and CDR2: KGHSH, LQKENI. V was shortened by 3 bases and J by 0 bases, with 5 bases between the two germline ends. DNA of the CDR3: TGTGCCAGCTCACCGAACCTGAACACTGAAGCTTTCTTT. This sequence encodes CASSPNLNTEAFF.

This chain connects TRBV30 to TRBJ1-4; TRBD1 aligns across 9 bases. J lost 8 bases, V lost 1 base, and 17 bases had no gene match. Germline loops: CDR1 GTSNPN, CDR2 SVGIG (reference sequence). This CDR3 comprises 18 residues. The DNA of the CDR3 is TGTGCCTGGAGTGACTCCTACGGGACAGGGTTTTTGAGCGAAAAACTGTTTTTT. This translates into CAWSDSYGTGFLSEKLFF.

The chain's CDR3 is CASSSTGGSYEQYF. DNA of the CDR3: TGTGCCAGCAGCTCGACAGGGGGGTCCTACGAGCAGTACTTC. The rearrangement links TRBV7-9 to TRBJ2-7, with 9 bases lining up with TRBD1. The J segment lost 1 base and the V segment lost 4 bases, leaving 2 bases of the junction unmatched. Germline V CDR1 and CDR2: SEHNR, FQNEAQ (reference sequence). This CDR3 is 14 amino acids long.

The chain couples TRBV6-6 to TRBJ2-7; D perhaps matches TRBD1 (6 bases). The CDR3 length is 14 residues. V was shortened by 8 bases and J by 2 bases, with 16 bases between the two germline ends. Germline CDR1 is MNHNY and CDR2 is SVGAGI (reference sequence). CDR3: CASSPRQVTYEQYF. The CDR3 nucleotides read TGTGCCAGCTCGCCCAGACAGGTCACCTACGAGCAGTACTTC.